Listed here are 31 T cell receptor beta chains from one sample, sequenced in a study of T cells after yellow fever vaccination. TCRdb reprocessed the 5' RACE reads with MiXCR, giving one entry per CDR3 protein. The sample shows 100,000 to 150,000 distinct CDR3 sequences, around 15% of them seen only once. Sequenced material: CD8+ T cells sorted from PBMCs, taken 5 days after the yellow fever booster vaccination. Every receptor here comes from a man between 18 and 29 years old who received the YFV17D yellow fever vaccine.

This clonotype was seen more than once but under ten times. The CDR3, as DNA: TGTGCCAGCAGCTTTAGCGGGGGGGCCGATACGCAGTATTTT. This sequence encodes CASSFSGGADTQYF. V usage is TRBV9 and J usage is TRBJ2-3, with 11 bases identical to TRBD2. The CDR3 is 14 residues long. V gave up 4 bases and J gave up 6 bases; unmatched junction bases: 4. CDR1 and CDR2 from the germline V gene are SGDLS and YYNGEE.

The CDR3 region is CASSGAGIGLFGNTIYF. The CDR3 DNA reads TGTGCCAGCAGCGGAGCAGGGATTGGCCTCTTTGGAAACACCATATATTTT. This chain connects TRBV14 to TRBJ1-3; a weak D match, TRBD1 (5 bases). V was trimmed by 5 bases and J by 3 bases, leaving 20 bases between them. Germline values: CDR1 SGHDN, CDR2 FVKESK. The CDR3 extends over 17 amino acids.

The chain uses TRBV5-1 and TRBJ2-7; D is perhaps TRBD2 (6 bases). CDR1 and CDR2 from the germline V gene are SGHRS and YFSETQ. The CDR3 has 14 residues. V was shortened by 2 bases and J by 2 bases, with 11 bases between the two germline ends. The CDR3 here is CASSFRGGTYEQYF. The DNA for the CDR3 is TGCGCCAGCAGCTTTCGGGGAGGAACCTACGAGCAGTACTTC.

The chain joins TRBV11-2 to TRBJ2-7, with 8 bases matching TRBD1. V shed 4 bases, J shed 3 bases, and the junction held 11 bases outside the gene matches. This CDR3 is built from 16 residues. CDR1 is SGHAT, CDR2 FQNNGV, per germline. The CDR3 nucleotides read TGTGCCAGCAGCTCCCTTGACCGGGACAGGAGCTACGAGCAGTACTTC. Its translation is CASSSLDRDRSYEQYF.

The chain recombines TRBV6-5 with TRBJ1-1; D might be TRBD1 (5 bases). CDR1 and CDR2 (germline): MNHEY, SVGAGI. V shed 6 bases and J shed 6 bases, with 8 bases lying between them. The CDR3 extends over 11 amino acids. The DNA for the CDR3 is TGTGCCAGCAGCCAGGGCGCTGAAGCTTTCTTT. It yields the protein CASSQGAEAFF.

The V and J genes are TRBV3-1 and TRBJ2-5, with a weak D call TRBD1 (6 bases). V was cut by 4 bases and J by 11 bases, with 11 bases left in between. The length of the CDR3 is 11 residues. Germline assignment: CDR1 LGHDT and CDR2 YNNKEL (reference sequence). The CDR3: CASSLGTRQYF. For the CDR3, the DNA is TGTGCCAGCAGCCTCGGGACACGGCAGTACTTC.

The chain uses TRBV12-3 or TRBV12-4 and TRBJ2-1; 7 bases fit TRBD1. The CDR3 loop spans 14 amino acids. J gave up 10 bases and V 6 bases, and 12 bases lay outside the gene matches. CDR3 protein: CASSPSRTGEEQFF. For the CDR3, the DNA is TGTGCCAGCAGCCCGAGCCGGACAGGTGAGGAGCAGTTCTTC.

The chain carries TRBV2 and TRBJ2-2; TRBD1 matches at 7 bases. The CDR3 totals 13 residues. V shed 8 bases, J shed 1 base, and the junction held 1 base outside the gene matches. The germline V gene encodes CDR1 SNHLY and CDR2 FYNNEI. CDR3 protein: CASDRVNTGELFF. In DNA form, the CDR3 reads TGTGCCAGCGACAGGGTGAACACCGGGGAGCTGTTTTTT.

V is TRBV7-9 and J is TRBJ2-3; D might be TRBD1 or TRBD2, each matching 5 bases. V lost 4 bases, J lost 2 bases, and 13 bases lay in between. The CDR3 has 15 amino acids. The germline CDR1 and CDR2 sequences are SEHNR and FQNEAQ (reference sequence). The CDR3 is CASSSTGLPTDTQYF. CDR3 DNA sequence: TGTGCCAGCAGCTCTACGGGGCTCCCCACAGATACGCAGTATTTT.

This clonotype was recorded a few times. This sequence joins TRBV4-2 and TRBJ2-7, with D tentatively TRBD2 (5 bases). The length of the CDR3 is 16 residues. In germline, CDR1 is LGHNA, CDR2 YNFKEQ. Between the trimmed V and J ends, which lost 0 bases and 2 bases, there was a span of 14 bases. CDR3 coding DNA: TGTGCCAGCAGCCAAGAGGTCGGGGTGACGACCTACGAGCAGTACGTC. Residues: CASSQEVGVTTYEQYV.

This clonotype has only a few counts. CDR3 protein: CASSLSQGPPEAFF. In DNA, the CDR3 is TGTGCCAGCAGTTTATCCCAGGGGCCCCCCGAAGCTTTCTTT. The V and J genes are TRBV12-3 or TRBV12-4 and TRBJ1-1; perhaps TRBD1 as D (6 bases). CDR3 length equals 14 residues. V was cut by 2 bases and J by 8 bases, with 15 bases left in between.

This clonotype was detected a few times. The chain is built from TRBV11-2 and TRBJ1-2; 8 bases match TRBD1. The germline V gene encodes CDR1 SGHAT and CDR2 FQNNGV. The CDR3 covers 15 residues. V shed 5 bases, J shed 2 bases, and the junction held 7 bases outside the gene matches. CDR3 DNA sequence: TGTGCCAGCAGCATCAGGGGGCCTACGAACTATGGCTACACCTTC. The encoded protein is CASSIRGPTNYGYTF.

V is TRBV7-9 and J is TRBJ2-1, with 7 bases identical to TRBD1. There are 16 residues in the CDR3. The germline V gene has CDR1 SEHNR and CDR2 FQNEAQ (reference sequence). With V trimmed by 8 bases and J by 4 bases, 14 bases remained unmatched. The DNA of the CDR3 is TGTGCCAGCCCTCTCAAGCCCCGGACAGGTTACAATGAGCAGTTCTTC. Translated, it gives CASPLKPRTGYNEQFF. Using reference TRBV7-9 and TRBJ2-1 for the parts outside the CDR3, the full variable domain is DTGVSQNPRHKITKRGQNVTFRCDPISEHNRLYWYRQTLGQGPEFLTYFQNEAQLEKSRLLSDRFSAERPKGSFSTLEIQRTEQGDSAMYLCASPLKPRTGYNEQFFGPGTRLTVL.

The chain is built from TRBV4-1 and TRBJ2-1; TRBD2 aligns across 9 bases. Germline V gene data show CDR1 as MGHRA and CDR2 as YSYEKL. This CDR3 spans 17 amino acids. V was pared by 1 base and J by 1 base, with 5 bases of the junction left unmatched. The DNA for the CDR3 is TGCGCCAGCAGCCAAGCAAAAGGACTAGCGTCCTACAATGAGCAGTTCTTC. Its translation: CASSQAKGLASYNEQFF.

CDR3 region: CASSPGTGLGVELFF. DNA for the CDR3: TGTGCCAGCAGCCCCGGGACAGGCTTGGGAGTGGAGCTGTTTTTT. The chain combines TRBV11-2 with TRBJ2-2, with TRBD1 matching over 8 bases. The CDR3 is 15 amino acids. The V segment lost 5 bases and the J segment 10 bases; nucleotides outside the gene matches: 12. Germline loops: CDR1 SGHAT, CDR2 FQNNGV. The entire variable domain, with the rest obtained from reference TRBV11-2 and TRBJ2-2, is as follows: EAGVAQSPRYKIIEKRQSVAFWCNPISGHATLYWYQQILGQGPKLLIQFQNNGVVDDSQLPKDRFSAERLKGVDSTLKIQPAKLEDSAVYLCASSPGTGLGVELFFGEGSRLTVL.

This clonotype was detected a few times. V gene TRBV5-1 combines with J gene TRBJ1-5, with a weak D call TRBD1 (6 bases). Deletions cut 4 bases from V and 10 bases from J, with 18 bases between. Per the germline V gene, CDR1 is SGHRS and CDR2 is YFSETQ. There are 14 residues in the CDR3. CDR3 DNA sequence: TGCGCCAGCAGCCCAGTAGGGGGTACTTACCCCCAGCATTTT. Protein product: CASSPVGGTYPQHF. Together with reference TRBV5-1 and TRBJ1-5, the CDR3 gives the full variable domain: KAGVTQTPRYLIKTRGQQVTLSCSPISGHRSVSWYQQTPGQGLQFLFEYFSETQRNKGNFPGRFSGRQFSNSRSEMNVSTLELGDSALYLCASSPVGGTYPQHFGDGTRLSIL.

This chain connects TRBV14 to TRBJ2-7; 8 nucleotides agree with TRBD2. Trimming cost V 5 bases and J 0 bases; bases outside gene matches: 6. Germline loops: CDR1 SGHDN, CDR2 FVKESK. CDR3 size: 15 residues. The CDR3 sequence: CASSADSGTSYEQYF. CDR3 in DNA: TGTGCCAGCAGCGCCGATAGCGGGACCTCCTACGAGCAGTACTTC.

This clonotype occurred a few times. The chain combines TRBV4-3 with TRBJ2-3; TRBD2 aligns across 7 bases. The junction had 4 bases not matched to a gene; V was cut back by 1 base and J by 0 bases. The CDR3 is made up of 16 amino acids. Germline CDR1 is LGHNA and CDR2 is YSLEER. The CDR3 nucleotides read TGCGCCAGCAGCCAAGGTTCTAGCGGAAGCACAGATACGCAGTATTTT. Amino acid sequence: CASSQGSSGSTDTQYF.

This clonotype was counted between two and nine times. The V call is TRBV7-2, the J call TRBJ1-6; D not certain. V was cut by 2 bases and J by 8 bases, with 22 bases left in between. The CDR3 contains 18 residues. The germline gives CDR1 SGHTA, CDR2 FQGNSA. Here the CDR3 reads CASSLSAALQPRDSPLHF. The CDR3 region has the DNA TGTGCCAGCAGCTTAAGTGCAGCTCTTCAGCCAAGGGATTCACCCCTCCACTTT.

The rearrangement uses TRBV6-5 and TRBJ2-2, with 13 bases matching TRBD2. The ends lost 2 bases at V and 5 bases at J; junction bases unmatched: 14. Germline-derived CDR1 and CDR2 are MNHEY and SVGAGI. The CDR3 sequence is 20 residues long. CDR3 nucleotide sequence: TGTGCCAGCAGTTACAGAACGAGACCGGGACTAGCGGGGAGGACCGGGGAGCTGTTTTTT. This sequence encodes CASSYRTRPGLAGRTGELFF.

The chain has TRBV21-1 and TRBJ2-1; the table's D call TRBD2 went unverified against the DNA. TRBV21-1 is marked as a pseudogene. The CDR3 sequence is 15 residues long. The CDR3 sequence is CASSKAPSLDNEQFF. CDR3 in DNA: TGTGCCAGCAGCAAAGCGCCTAGCCTCGACAATGAGCAGTTCTTC.

This clonotype was seen ten or more times. V gene TRBV6-2 or TRBV6-3 combines with J gene TRBJ2-3, with a tentative D call TRBD2 (6 bases). CDR1 and CDR2 from the germline V gene are MNHEY and SVGEGT. V was cut by 8 bases and J by 1 base, with 16 bases left in between. The CDR3 has 15 amino acids. CDR3: CASSGLLIGTDTQYF. The CDR3 DNA is TGTGCCAGCTCGGGACTCCTAATTGGCACAGATACGCAGTATTTT.

This clonotype was seen repeatedly, ten times or more. This chain joins TRBV12-3 or TRBV12-4 and TRBJ2-3; 8 bases align to TRBD1. The CDR3 runs to 13 residues. Germline trimming cut 6 bases from V and 6 bases from J; bases unmatched to any gene: 5. CDR3 coding DNA: TGTGCCAGCAGCGACAGGGGCGCCGATACGCAGTATTTT. As protein: CASSDRGADTQYF.

The CDR3 region has the DNA TGCGCCAGCAGCCCCTCGAGGTCGGCGAACACTGAAGCTTTCTTT. Residues: CASSPSRSANTEAFF. The V gene is TRBV5-1, the J gene TRBJ1-1; D is ambiguous. V was clipped by 4 bases and J by 1 base, with 14 bases between them. The germline CDR1 and CDR2 sequences are SGHRS and YFSETQ. The CDR3 runs to 15 residues.

This clonotype has a handful of counts. The J gene is TRBJ2-3, the V gene TRBV14; 8 nucleotides match TRBD2. J was trimmed by 2 bases and V by 3 bases; bases with no gene match: 7. CDR1 and CDR2 from the germline V gene are SGHDN and FVKESK. This CDR3 has 16 residues. CDR3 DNA: TGTGCCAGCAGCCATTATGGTAGCGGGGTCACAGATACGCAGTATTTT. It specifies CASSHYGSGVTDTQYF.

The rearrangement links TRBV7-9 to TRBJ2-7; 9 bases agree with TRBD1. The germline V gene encodes CDR1 SEHNR and CDR2 FQNEAQ (reference sequence). V lost 5 bases and J lost 5; bases outside the gene matches: 10. This CDR3 has 15 residues. In nucleotides, the CDR3 is TGTGCCAGCAGCCAAGTAGGGACAGGGAATAACGAGCAGTACTTC. Translated, it gives CASSQVGTGNNEQYF.

This clonotype appeared a few times. The chain has TRBV9 and TRBJ2-1, with D unclear. The CDR3 extends over 14 amino acids. V was pared by 4 bases and J by 6 bases, with 14 bases between. Germline values: CDR1 SGDLS, CDR2 YYNGEE. The CDR3 here is CASSPPGRPNEQFF. The CDR3 nucleotides read TGTGCCAGCAGCCCCCCGGGCCGGCCCAATGAGCAGTTCTTC.

CDR3 sequence: CASSWPSPSGSTDTQYF. The CDR3 bases are TGCGCCAGCAGCTGGCCCTCACCTAGCGGTAGCACAGATACGCAGTATTTT. J is TRBJ2-3 and V is TRBV5-1, with 7 positions matching TRBD2. The CDR3 covers 17 residues. Germline lookup yields CDR1 SGHRS and CDR2 YFSETQ. With V trimmed by 3 bases and J by 0 bases, 10 bases remained unmatched.

The CDR3 spells CASSQVGGGLEGYTF. Written as DNA, the CDR3 is TGCGCCAGCAGCCAAGTCGGGGGGGGGCTGGAGGGCTACACCTTC. This chain links TRBV4-1 with TRBJ1-2; D possibly corresponds to TRBD1 (6 bases). CDR3 size: 15 residues. The germline V gene has CDR1 MGHRA and CDR2 YSYEKL. V was cut by 1 base and J by 8 bases, with 17 bases left in between.

The CDR3 is CSALDQGASYEQYV. In DNA, the CDR3 is TGCAGTGCTTTAGACCAGGGGGCGTCCTACGAGCAGTACGTC. V gene TRBV20-1 combines with J gene TRBJ2-7; 8 nucleotides align to TRBD1. J gave up 1 base and V 5 bases, and 7 bases lay outside the gene matches. The CDR3 is made up of 14 amino acids. Germline V gene sequence: CDR1 DFQATT, CDR2 SNEGSKA (reference sequence).

This clonotype has only a few counts. The chain uses TRBV7-9 and TRBJ2-5; D remains unclear. The germline V gene encodes CDR1 SEHNR and CDR2 FQNEAQ (reference sequence). Between the trimmed V and J ends, which lost 4 bases and 3 bases, there was a span of 15 bases. The CDR3 is 15 residues long. CDR3 nucleotides: TGTGCCAGCAGCTCCGTTGGGAACAAGGAAGAGACCCAGTACTTC. This sequence encodes CASSSVGNKEETQYF. The full variable domain, its missing parts supplied by reference TRBV7-9 and TRBJ2-5, is DTGVSQNPRHKITKRGQNVTFRCDPISEHNRLYWYRQTLGQGPEFLTYFQNEAQLEKSRLLSDRFSAERPKGSFSTLEIQRTEQGDSAMYLCASSSVGNKEETQYFGPGTRLLVL.